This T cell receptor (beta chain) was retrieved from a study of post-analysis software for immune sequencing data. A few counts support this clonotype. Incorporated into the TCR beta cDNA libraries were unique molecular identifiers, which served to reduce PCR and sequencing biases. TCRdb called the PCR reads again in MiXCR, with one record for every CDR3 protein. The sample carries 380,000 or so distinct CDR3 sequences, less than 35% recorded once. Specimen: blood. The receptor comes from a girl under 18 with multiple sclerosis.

The CDR3 DNA reads TGTGCCAGCAGCCAAGATAGGCGTTCCCCCTCCTACGAGCAGTACTTC. Residues: CASSQDRRSPSYEQYF. This rearrangement joins TRBV4-2 to TRBJ2-7; D ambiguous. This CDR3 is 16 amino acids long. V was pared by 0 bases and J by 0 bases, with 12 bases between. CDR1 LGHNA and CDR2 YNFKEQ come from the germline V gene.